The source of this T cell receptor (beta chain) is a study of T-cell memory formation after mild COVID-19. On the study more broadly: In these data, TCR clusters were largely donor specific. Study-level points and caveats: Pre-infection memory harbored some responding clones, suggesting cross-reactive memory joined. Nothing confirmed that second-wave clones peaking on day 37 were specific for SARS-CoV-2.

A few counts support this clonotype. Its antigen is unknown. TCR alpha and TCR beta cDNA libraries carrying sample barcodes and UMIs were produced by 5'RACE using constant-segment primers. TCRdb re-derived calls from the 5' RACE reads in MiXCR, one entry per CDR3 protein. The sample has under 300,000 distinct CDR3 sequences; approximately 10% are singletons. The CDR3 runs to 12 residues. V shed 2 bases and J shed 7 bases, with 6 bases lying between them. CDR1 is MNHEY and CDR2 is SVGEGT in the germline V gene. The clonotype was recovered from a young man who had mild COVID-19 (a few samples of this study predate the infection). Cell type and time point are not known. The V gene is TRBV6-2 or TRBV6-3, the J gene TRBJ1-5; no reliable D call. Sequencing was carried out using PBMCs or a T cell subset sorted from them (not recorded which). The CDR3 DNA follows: TGTGCCAGCAGTTACAGGTGGCAGCCCCAGCATTTT. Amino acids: CASSYRWQPQHF.